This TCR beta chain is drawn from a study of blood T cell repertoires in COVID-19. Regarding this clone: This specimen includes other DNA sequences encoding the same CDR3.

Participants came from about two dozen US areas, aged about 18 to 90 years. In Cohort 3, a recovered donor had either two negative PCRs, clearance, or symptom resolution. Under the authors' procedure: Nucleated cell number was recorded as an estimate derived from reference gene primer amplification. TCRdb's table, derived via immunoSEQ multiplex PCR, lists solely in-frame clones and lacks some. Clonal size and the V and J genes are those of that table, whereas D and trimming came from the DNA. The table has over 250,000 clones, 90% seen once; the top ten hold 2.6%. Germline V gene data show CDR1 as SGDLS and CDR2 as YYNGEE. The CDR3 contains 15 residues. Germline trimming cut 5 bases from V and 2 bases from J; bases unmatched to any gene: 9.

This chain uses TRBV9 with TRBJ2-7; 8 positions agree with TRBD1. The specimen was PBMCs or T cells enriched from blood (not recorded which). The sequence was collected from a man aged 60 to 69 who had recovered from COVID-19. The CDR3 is CASSAGDRRTYEQYF. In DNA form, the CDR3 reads TGTGCCAGCAGTGCCGGGGACAGGCGAACCTACGAGCAGTACTTC.